The rows below give T cell receptor beta chains drawn from one sample of a study of T cell repertoires in cytomegalovirus infection. Using its own MiXCR run on the reads, TCRdb lists one record per CDR3 protein. Of about 920,000 distinct CDR3 sequences listed, about 33% are singletons. Their cognate antigens are unknown. The sample here was cultured CD8+ T cells from PBMCs, taken from culture after CMV antigen stimulation. These receptors originate from a human donor in good health (CMV status not recorded). Some clones in this sample may be carry-over from other donors' samples. CDR3s include the opening cysteine and the closing phenylalanine or tryptophan. The D gene is left open where the match is weak. Clone size, where shown, is once, few, many, or a class for clones that have expanded.

D	V	J	size	CDR3	DNA
TRBD2	TRBV11-2	TRBJ2-2	few	CASSLIAGGNTGELFF	TGTGCCAGCAGCTTGATAGCGGGGGGGAACACCGGGGAGCTGTTTTTT
.	TRBV7-8	TRBJ2-3	many	CASSLTQGSTDTQYF	TGTGCCAGCAGCTTAACGCAGGGGAGCACAGATACGCAGTATTTT
.	TRBV2	TRBJ1-2	.	CASRPGTGIRANYDYTF	TGTGCCAGCAGACCCGGGACGGGGATTCGAGCTAACTATGACTACACCTTC
.	TRBV7-7	TRBJ2-1	.	CASSSDLGSSYNEQFF	TGTGCTAGCAGCTCGGATCTAGGGAGCTCCTACAATGAGCAGTTCTTC
.	TRBV7-3	TRBJ1-1	few	CASSLVGIRDTEAFF	TGTGCCAGCAGCTTGGTGGGGATTCGGGACACTGAAGCTTTCTTT
.	TRBV27	TRBJ1-5	few	CARTGMFGNQPQHF	TGTGCTCGTACAGGGATGTTTGGCAATCAGCCCCAGCATTTT
.	TRBV20-1	TRBJ1-4	few	CSALPSATNEKLFF	TGCAGTGCTCTTCCAAGTGCAACTAATGAAAAACTGTTTTTT
.	TRBV29-1	TRBJ1-1	.	CSVDPWIGAPDTEAFF	TGCAGCGTTGACCCCTGGATTGGGGCGCCGGACACTGAAGCTTTCTTT
TRBD2	TRBV20-1	TRBJ2-7	.	CSASGTSFLEQYF	TGCAGTGCTTCCGGGACTAGTTTTCTCGAGCAGTACTTC
TRBD2	TRBV7-6	TRBJ2-2	few	CASSLLLAGESGELFF	TGTGCCAGCAGCTTACTACTAGCGGGGGAATCCGGGGAGCTGTTTTTT
.	TRBV19	TRBJ2-4	once	CASSPSLGSGNIQYF	TGTGCCAGTAGTCCCTCACTTGGGTCGGGAAACATTCAGTACTTC
.	TRBV7-3	TRBJ2-6	.	CASSFHISGANVLTF	TGTGCCAGCAGCTTTCATATCTCTGGGGCCAACGTCCTGACTTTC
.	TRBV7-9	TRBJ2-3	.	CACNGLTDTQYF	TGTGCCTGCAACGGCCTCACAGATACGCAGTATTTT
TRBD1	TRBV19	TRBJ1-4	.	CASRTRDRLEKLFF	TGTGCCAGTAGGACCCGGGACAGATTGGAAAAACTGTTTTTT
.	TRBV10-3	TRBJ2-3	.	CAISEVHEADPLTDTQYF	TGTGCCATCAGCGAAGTCCATGAGGCAGACCCACTCACAGATACGCAGTATTTT
TRBD1	TRBV4-1	TRBJ2-1	.	CASSPLSRGQVYNEQFF	TGCGCCAGCAGCCCCCTAAGTAGGGGACAGGTCTACAATGAGCAGTTCTTC
.	TRBV7-6	TRBJ1-1	.	CASSPPYYSTAFF	TGTGCCAGCAGCCCCCCGTATTATTCAACCGCTTTCTTT
TRBD1	TRBV9	TRBJ1-3	few	CASSLARTGGGNTIYF	TGTGCCAGCAGCCTAGCCCGGACAGGGGGTGGAAACACCATATATTTT
.	TRBV7-2	TRBJ2-1	many	CASSSLASRGNEQFF	TGTGCCAGCAGCTCACTAGCTAGTCGGGGGAATGAGCAGTTCTTC
.	TRBV19	TRBJ2-1	.	CASSWDVTYNEQFF	TGTGCCAGTAGCTGGGACGTTACCTACAATGAGCAGTTCTTC
TRBD1	TRBV7-2	TRBJ1-3	few	CASSSPYGQGVRNTIYF	TGTGCCAGCAGCTCCCCCTATGGACAGGGGGTACGGAACACCATATATTTT
TRBD1	TRBV15	TRBJ2-7	.	CATSNGQGPIEQYF	TGTGCCACCAGCAACGGACAGGGGCCAATCGAGCAGTACTTC
.	TRBV20-1	TRBJ2-5	few	CSAEQLSWDVETQYF	TGCAGTGCTGAGCAATTATCTTGGGATGTGGAGACCCAGTACTTC
TRBD2	TRBV12-3/TRBV12-4	TRBJ2-1	few	CASSPIREGDEQFF	TGTGCCAGCAGTCCGATCCGGGAGGGGGATGAGCAGTTCTTC
TRBD1	TRBV10-3	TRBJ1-2	.	CAIRLGTGPDYGYTF	TGTGCCATCAGACTAGGGACAGGACCGGACTATGGCTACACCTTC
TRBD2	TRBV6-6	TRBJ2-5	few	CASSYSVASGAGETQYF	TGTGCCAGCAGTTACTCTGTGGCTAGCGGGGCTGGGGAGACCCAGTACTTC
TRBD1	TRBV12-3/TRBV12-4	TRBJ2-1	few	CAIIFMTGATYNEQFF	TGTGCCATCATTTTTATGACAGGGGCGACCTACAATGAGCAGTTCTTC
.	TRBV7-9	TRBJ1-1	many	CASSPTTGEAFF	TGTGCCAGCAGCCCAACAACCGGAGAAGCTTTCTTT
.	TRBV27	TRBJ2-3	.	CASKPAKTLTADTQYF	TGTGCCAGCAAACCAGCCAAAACCCTAACGGCAGATACGCAGTATTTT
.	TRBV28	TRBJ2-2	.	CASSSRTSYANTGELFF	TGTGCCAGCAGTTCCCGCACTAGTTACGCGAACACCGGGGAGCTGTTTTTT
.	TRBV5-4	TRBJ1-1	.	CASSLKGLGNTEAFF	TGTGCCAGCAGCTTGAAGGGGCTGGGGAACACTGAAGCTTTCTTT
TRBD2	TRBV7-2	TRBJ2-3	many	CASSSPSGAPGGTDTQYF	TGTGCCAGCAGCTCACCTAGCGGGGCCCCGGGGGGCACAGATACGCAGTATTTT
TRBD2	TRBV7-9	TRBJ2-1	.	CASSFPGTSDVISYNEQFF	TGTGCCAGCAGCTTCCCCGGGACTAGCGACGTCATCTCCTACAATGAGCAGTTCTTC
.	TRBV7-4	TRBJ2-1	once	CASSFGPSAYNEQFF	TGTGCCAGCAGCTTCGGACCCTCAGCCTACAATGAGCAGTTCTTC
TRBD2	TRBV7-2	TRBJ2-5	.	CASSLGPPSGGYQETQYF	TGTGCCAGCAGCTTAGGCCCCCCTAGCGGGGGCTACCAAGAGACCCAGTACTTC
.	TRBV6-5	TRBJ2-7	.	CASSSGSVGYEQYF	TGTGCCAGCAGTTCGGGGTCTGTCGGGTACGAGCAGTACTTC
TRBD1	TRBV6-4	TRBJ1-6	few	CASSEGGRSPLHF	TGTGCCAGCAGTGAAGGGGGCCGGTCACCCCTCCACTTT
.	TRBV12-3/TRBV12-4	TRBJ2-2	.	CASSSSSAGELFF	TGTGCCAGCAGTTCTTCTAGCGCCGGGGAGCTGTTTTTT
.	TRBV19	TRBJ2-2	.	CASSMPSGGFGELFF	TGTGCCAGTAGTATGCCGTCAGGGGGGTTCGGGGAGCTGTTTTTT
TRBD1	TRBV27	TRBJ2-1	.	CASSPPPGTGKWGNEQFF	TGTGCCAGCAGCCCCCCCCCGGGGACAGGGAAGTGGGGCAATGAGCAGTTCTTC
TRBD1	TRBV7-6	TRBJ1-2	.	CTSSSPGTAYGYTF	TGTACCAGCAGCTCACCGGGGACAGCCTATGGCTACACCTTC
.	TRBV5-4	TRBJ1-1	.	CASSFVGRDLEAFF	TGTGCCAGCAGCTTCGTGGGCAGGGACCTTGAAGCTTTCTTT
TRBD1	TRBV5-5	TRBJ1-1	few	CASSPHPRQGLYMNTEAFF	TGTGCCAGCAGTCCTCACCCACGACAGGGCCTCTATATGAACACTGAAGCTTTCTTT
.	TRBV6-2/TRBV6-3	TRBJ1-2	.	CASSCGGADGYTF	TGTGCCAGCAGTTGCGGGGGCGCAGATGGCTACACCTTC
TRBD2	TRBV7-6	TRBJ2-5	.	CASSLASGGARETQYF	TGTGCCAGCAGCTTAGCCAGCGGGGGGGCCCGGGAGACCCAGTACTTC
.	TRBV11-2	TRBJ2-2	.	CASSLEAGGITGELFF	TGTGCCAGCAGCTTAGAGGCCGGGGGCATCACCGGGGAGCTGTTTTTT
.	TRBV5-8	TRBJ2-3	.	CASSSPGSGTTDTQYF	TGTGCCAGCAGCTCTCCAGGTAGCGGAACAACAGATACGCAGTATTTT
.	TRBV4-2	TRBJ1-2	.	CASSHDGDMGPHGYTF	TGTGCCAGCAGCCACGACGGCGATATGGGGCCCCATGGCTACACCTTC
.	TRBV4-2	TRBJ1-5	.	CASSDSRYSNQPQHF	TGTGCCAGCAGCGACAGTCGATATAGCAATCAGCCCCAGCATTTT
.	TRBV7-8	TRBJ2-5	.	CASSLLGGGLGETQYF	TGTGCCAGCAGCTTATTGGGCGGGGGCTTGGGGGAGACCCAGTACTTC
.	TRBV11-1	TRBJ2-1	.	CASSANLWTAINEQFF	TGTGCCAGCAGCGCCAACCTTTGGACAGCCATCAATGAGCAGTTCTTC
.	TRBV28	TRBJ1-4	.	CASRLPAHEKLFF	TGTGCCAGCCGACTCCCGGCCCATGAAAAACTGTTTTTT
TRBD1	TRBV7-6	TRBJ2-3	many	CASSWGQGTDTQYF	TGTGCCAGCAGCTGGGGACAGGGCACAGATACGCAGTATTTT
.	TRBV19	TRBJ1-1	few	CASSSGRVRNTEAFF	TGTGCCAGTAGTTCCGGGAGAGTGAGGAACACTGAAGCTTTCTTT
TRBD2	TRBV11-2	TRBJ2-1	few	CASSSRGVRYNEQFF	TGTGCCAGCAGCTCCCGGGGGGTGCGCTACAATGAGCAGTTCTTC
.	TRBV27	TRBJ1-2	.	CASSLYAAGEVNYGYTF	TGTGCCAGCAGTTTATACGCGGCCGGGGAAGTAAACTATGGCTACACCTTC
TRBD2	TRBV7-9	TRBJ2-3	few	CASSGRRGGSTDTQYF	TGTGCCAGCAGCGGTAGGCGGGGGGGCTCCACAGATACGCAGTATTTT
TRBD1	TRBV6-1	TRBJ1-6	many	CASSWGQNNSPLHF	TGTGCCAGCAGTTGGGGACAGAATAATTCACCCCTCCACTTT
TRBD1	TRBV7-6	TRBJ2-5	few	CASSLTGASGIETQYF	TGTGCCAGCAGTTTGACAGGGGCGTCCGGGATAGAGACCCAGTACTTC